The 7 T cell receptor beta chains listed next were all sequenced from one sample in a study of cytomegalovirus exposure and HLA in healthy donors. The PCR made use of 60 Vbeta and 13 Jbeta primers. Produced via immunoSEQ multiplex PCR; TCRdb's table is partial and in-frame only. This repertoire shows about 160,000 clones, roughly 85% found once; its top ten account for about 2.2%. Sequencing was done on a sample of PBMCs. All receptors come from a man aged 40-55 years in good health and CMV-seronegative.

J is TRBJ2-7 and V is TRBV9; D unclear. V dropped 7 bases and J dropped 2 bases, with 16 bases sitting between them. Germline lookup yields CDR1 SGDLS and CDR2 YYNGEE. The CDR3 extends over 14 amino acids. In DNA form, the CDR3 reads TGTGCCAGCGGTCCGAGCAAGAAAGCCTACGAGCAGTACTTC. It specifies CASGPSKKAYEQYF.

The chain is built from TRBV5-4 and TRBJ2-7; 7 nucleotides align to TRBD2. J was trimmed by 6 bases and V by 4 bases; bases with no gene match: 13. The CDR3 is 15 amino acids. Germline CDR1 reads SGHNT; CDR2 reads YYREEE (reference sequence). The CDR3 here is CASSVGLAESTEQYF. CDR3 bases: TGTGCCAGCAGCGTGGGTCTAGCGGAAAGCACCGAGCAGTACTTC.

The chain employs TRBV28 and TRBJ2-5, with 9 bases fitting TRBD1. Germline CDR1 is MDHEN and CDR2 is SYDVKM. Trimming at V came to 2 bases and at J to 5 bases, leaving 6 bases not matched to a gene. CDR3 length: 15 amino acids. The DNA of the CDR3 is TGTGCCAGCAGTTTAGCGACAGGGGGAGGCGAGACCCAGTACTTC. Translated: CASSLATGGGETQYF.

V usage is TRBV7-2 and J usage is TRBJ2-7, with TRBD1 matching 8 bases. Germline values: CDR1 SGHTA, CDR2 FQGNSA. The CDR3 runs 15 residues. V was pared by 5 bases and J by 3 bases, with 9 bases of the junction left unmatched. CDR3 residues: CASSQVNRGYYEQYF. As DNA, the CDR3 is TGTGCCAGCAGCCAGGTGAACAGGGGGTACTACGAGCAGTACTTC.

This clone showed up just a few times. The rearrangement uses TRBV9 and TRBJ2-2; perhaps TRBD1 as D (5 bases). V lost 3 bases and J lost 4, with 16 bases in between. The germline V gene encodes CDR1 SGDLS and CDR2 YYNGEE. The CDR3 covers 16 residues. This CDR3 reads CASSGGHPTATGELFF. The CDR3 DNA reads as TGTGCCAGCAGCGGAGGACACCCAACAGCCACCGGGGAGCTGTTTTTT. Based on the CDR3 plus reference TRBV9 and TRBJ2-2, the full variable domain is DSGVTQTPKHLITATGQRVTLRCSPRSGDLSVYWYQQSLDQGLQFLIQYYNGEERAKGNILERFSAQQFPDLHSELNLSSLELGDSALYFCASSGGHPTATGELFFGEGSRLTVL.

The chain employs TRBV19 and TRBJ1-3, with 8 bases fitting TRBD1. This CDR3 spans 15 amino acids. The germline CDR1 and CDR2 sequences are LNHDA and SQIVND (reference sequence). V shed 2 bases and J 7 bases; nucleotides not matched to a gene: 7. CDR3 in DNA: TGTGCCAGTAGTATATCCCGGGACAGGCACAACACCATATATTTT. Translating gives CASSISRDRHNTIYF.

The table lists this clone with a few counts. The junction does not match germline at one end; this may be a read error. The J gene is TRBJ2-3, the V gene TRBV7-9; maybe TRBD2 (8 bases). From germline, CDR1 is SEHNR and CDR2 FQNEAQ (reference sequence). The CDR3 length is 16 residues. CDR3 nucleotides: TGTTCCAGCGGGAGACAGGGAAGATCTAGCACAGATACGCAGTATTTT. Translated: CSSGRQGRSSTDTQYF.